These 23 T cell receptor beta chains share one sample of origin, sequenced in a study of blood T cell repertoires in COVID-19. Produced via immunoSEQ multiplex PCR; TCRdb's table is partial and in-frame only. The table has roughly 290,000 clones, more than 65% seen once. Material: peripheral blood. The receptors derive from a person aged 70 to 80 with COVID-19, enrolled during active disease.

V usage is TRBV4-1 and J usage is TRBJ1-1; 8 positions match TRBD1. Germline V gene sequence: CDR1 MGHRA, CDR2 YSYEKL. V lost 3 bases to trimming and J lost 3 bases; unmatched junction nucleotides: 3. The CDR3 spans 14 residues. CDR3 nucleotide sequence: TGCGCCAGCAGCCACCTGGACAGGGACACTGAAGCTTTCTTT. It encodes CASSHLDRDTEAFF.

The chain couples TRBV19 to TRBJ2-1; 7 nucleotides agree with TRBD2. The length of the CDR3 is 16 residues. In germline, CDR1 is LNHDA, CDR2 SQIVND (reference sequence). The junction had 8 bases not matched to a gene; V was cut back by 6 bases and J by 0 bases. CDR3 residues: CASSHLRGSSYNEQFF. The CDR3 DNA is TGTGCCAGTAGCCACCTGCGCGGGAGCTCCTACAATGAGCAGTTCTTC.

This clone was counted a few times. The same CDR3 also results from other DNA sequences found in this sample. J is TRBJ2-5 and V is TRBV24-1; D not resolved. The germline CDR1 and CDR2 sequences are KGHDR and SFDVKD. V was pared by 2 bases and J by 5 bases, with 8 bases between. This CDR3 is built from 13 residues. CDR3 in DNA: TGTGCCACCAGTGATTCGGTGGTGGAGACCCAGTACTTC. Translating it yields CATSDSVVETQYF.

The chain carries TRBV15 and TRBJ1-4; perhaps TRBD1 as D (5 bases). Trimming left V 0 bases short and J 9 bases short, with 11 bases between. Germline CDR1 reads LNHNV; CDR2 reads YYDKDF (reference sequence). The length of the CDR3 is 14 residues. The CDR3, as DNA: TGTGCCACCAGCAGAGATCTAGCGGGACAAAAACTGTTTTTT. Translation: CATSRDLAGQKLFF.

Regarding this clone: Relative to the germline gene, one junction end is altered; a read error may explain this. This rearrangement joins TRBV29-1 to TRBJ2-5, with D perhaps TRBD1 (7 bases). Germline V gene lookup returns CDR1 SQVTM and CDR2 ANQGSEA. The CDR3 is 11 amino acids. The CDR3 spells CSGGGGEIQYF. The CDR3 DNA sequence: TGCAGCGGAGGGGGCGGGGAGATCCAGTACTTC.

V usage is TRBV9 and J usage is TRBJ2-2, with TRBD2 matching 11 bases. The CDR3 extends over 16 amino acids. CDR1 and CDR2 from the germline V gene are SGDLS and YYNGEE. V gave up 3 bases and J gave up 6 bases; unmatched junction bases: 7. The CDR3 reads CASSGTSGSAPGELFF. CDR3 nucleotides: TGTGCCAGCAGCGGCACTAGCGGGAGTGCCCCCGGGGAGCTGTTTTTT.

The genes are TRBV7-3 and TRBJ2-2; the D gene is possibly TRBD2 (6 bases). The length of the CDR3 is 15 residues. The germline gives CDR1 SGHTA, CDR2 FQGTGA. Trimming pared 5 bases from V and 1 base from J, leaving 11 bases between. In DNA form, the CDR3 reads TGTGCCAGCAGCCCTTACGGGGGGAACACCGGGGAGCTGTTTTTT. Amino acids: CASSPYGGNTGELFF. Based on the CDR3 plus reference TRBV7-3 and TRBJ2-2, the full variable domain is GAGVSQTPSNKVTEKGKYVELRCDPISGHTALYWYRQSLGQGPEFLIYFQGTGAADDSGLPNDRFFAVRPEGSVSTLKIQRTERGDSAVYLCASSPYGGNTGELFFGEGSRLTVL.

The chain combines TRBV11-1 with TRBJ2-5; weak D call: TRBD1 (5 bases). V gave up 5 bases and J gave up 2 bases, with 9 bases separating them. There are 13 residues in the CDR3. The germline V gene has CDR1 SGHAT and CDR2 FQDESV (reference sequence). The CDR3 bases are TGTGCCAGCAGCGATCAGGGACAAGAGACCCAGTACTTC. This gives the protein CASSDQGQETQYF. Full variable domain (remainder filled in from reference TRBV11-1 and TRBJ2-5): EAEVAQSPRYKITEKSQAVAFWCDPISGHATLYWYRQILGQGPELLVQFQDESVVDDSQLPKDRFSAERLKGVDSTLKIQPAELGDSAMYLCASSDQGQETQYFGPGTRLLVL.

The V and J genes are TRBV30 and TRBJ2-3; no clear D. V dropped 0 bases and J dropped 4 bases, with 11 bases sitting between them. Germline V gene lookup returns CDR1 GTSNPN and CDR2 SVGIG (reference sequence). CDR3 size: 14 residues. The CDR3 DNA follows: TGTGCCTGGAGTGTCGCCACCACGGCAGATACGCAGTATTTT. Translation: CAWSVATTADTQYF.

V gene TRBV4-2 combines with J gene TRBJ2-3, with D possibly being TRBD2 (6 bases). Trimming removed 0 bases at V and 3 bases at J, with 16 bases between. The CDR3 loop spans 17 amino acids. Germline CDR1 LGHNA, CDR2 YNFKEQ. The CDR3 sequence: CASSQEGAGGGTDTQYF. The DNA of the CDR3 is TGTGCCAGCAGCCAAGAAGGGGCCGGGGGTGGTACAGATACGCAGTATTTT.

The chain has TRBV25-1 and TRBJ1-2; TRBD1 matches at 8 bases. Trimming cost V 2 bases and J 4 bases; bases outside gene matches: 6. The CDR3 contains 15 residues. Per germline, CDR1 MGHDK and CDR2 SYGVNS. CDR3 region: CASSEPGQDLYGYTF. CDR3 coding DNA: TGTGCCAGCAGTGAACCGGGACAGGACCTCTATGGCTACACCTTC.

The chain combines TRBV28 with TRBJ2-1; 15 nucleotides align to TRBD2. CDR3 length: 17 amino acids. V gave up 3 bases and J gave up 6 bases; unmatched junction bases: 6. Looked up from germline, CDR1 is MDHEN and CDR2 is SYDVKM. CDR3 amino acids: CASSFPRTSGRANEQFF. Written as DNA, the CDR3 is TGTGCCAGCAGTTTTCCCCGGACTAGCGGGAGGGCCAATGAGCAGTTCTTC. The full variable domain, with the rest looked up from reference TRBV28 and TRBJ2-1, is DVKVTQSSRYLVKRTGEKVFLECVQDMDHENMFWYRQDPGLGLRLIYFSYDVKMKEKGDIPEGYSVSREKKERFSLILESASTNQTSMYLCASSFPRTSGRANEQFFGPGTRLTVL.

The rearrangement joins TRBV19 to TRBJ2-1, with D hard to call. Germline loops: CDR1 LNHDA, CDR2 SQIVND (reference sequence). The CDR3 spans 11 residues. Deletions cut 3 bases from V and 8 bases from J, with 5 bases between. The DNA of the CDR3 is TGTGCCAGTAGTATCTCGGATGAGCAGTTCTTC. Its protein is CASSISDEQFF.

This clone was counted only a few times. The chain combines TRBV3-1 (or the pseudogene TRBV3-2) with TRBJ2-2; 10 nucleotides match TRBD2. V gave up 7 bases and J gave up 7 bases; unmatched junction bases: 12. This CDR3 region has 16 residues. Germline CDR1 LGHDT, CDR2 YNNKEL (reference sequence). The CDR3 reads CASTQSLAGDLGELFF. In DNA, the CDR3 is TGTGCCAGCACCCAGAGCCTAGCGGGAGATCTCGGGGAGCTGTTTTTT.

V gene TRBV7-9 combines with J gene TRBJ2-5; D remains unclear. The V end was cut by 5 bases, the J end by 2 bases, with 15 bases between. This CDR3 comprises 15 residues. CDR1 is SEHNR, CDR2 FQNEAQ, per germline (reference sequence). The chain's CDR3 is CASSARVALQETQYF. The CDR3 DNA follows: TGTGCCAGCAGCGCCCGCGTTGCGCTTCAAGAGACCCAGTACTTC.

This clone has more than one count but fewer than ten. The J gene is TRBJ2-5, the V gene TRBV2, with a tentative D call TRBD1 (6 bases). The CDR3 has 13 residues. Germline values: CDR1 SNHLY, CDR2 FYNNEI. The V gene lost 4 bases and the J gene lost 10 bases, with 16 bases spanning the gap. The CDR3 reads CASSVLGRGLQYF. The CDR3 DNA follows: TGTGCCAGCAGTGTATTGGGCAGGGGCCTCCAGTACTTC.

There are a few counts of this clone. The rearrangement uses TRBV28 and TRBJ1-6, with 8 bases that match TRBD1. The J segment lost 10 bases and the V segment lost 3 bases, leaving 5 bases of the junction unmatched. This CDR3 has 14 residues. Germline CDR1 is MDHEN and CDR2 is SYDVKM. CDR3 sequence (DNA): TGTGCCAGCAGTTTCCGGACAGGGCAGTCACCCCTCCACTTT. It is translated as CASSFRTGQSPLHF.

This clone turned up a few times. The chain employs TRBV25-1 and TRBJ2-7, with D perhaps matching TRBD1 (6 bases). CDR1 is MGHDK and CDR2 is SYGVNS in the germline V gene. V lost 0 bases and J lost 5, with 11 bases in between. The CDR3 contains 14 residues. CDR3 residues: CASSEYTGNHEQYF. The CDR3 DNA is TGTGCCAGCAGTGAATACACAGGGAACCACGAGCAGTACTTC.

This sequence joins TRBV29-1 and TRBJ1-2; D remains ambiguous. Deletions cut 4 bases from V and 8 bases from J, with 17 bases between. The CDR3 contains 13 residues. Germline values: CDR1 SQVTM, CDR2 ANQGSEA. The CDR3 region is CSVVPPNYSGYTF. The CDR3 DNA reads TGCAGCGTTGTGCCCCCCAATTACAGCGGCTACACCTTC.

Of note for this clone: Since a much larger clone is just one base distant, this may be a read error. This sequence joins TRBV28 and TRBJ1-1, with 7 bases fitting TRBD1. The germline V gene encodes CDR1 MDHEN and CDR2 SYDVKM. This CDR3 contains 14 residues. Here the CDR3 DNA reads TGTGCCAGCAGTTTGACAGGGCTGAACGCTGAAGCTTTCTTT. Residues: CASSLTGLNAEAFF. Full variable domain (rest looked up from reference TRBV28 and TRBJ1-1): DVKVTQSSRYLVKRTGEKVFLECVQDMDHENMFWYRQDPGLGLRLIYFSYDVKMKEKGDIPEGYSVSREKKERFSLILESASTNQTSMYLCASSLTGLNAEAFFGQGTRLTVV.

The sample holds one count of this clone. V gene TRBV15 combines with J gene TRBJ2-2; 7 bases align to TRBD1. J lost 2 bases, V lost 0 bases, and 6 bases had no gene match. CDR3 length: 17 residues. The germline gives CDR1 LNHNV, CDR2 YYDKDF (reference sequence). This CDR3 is CATSRDWGTVNTGELFF. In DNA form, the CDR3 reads TGTGCCACCAGCAGAGATTGGGGGACAGTAAACACCGGGGAGCTGTTTTTT.

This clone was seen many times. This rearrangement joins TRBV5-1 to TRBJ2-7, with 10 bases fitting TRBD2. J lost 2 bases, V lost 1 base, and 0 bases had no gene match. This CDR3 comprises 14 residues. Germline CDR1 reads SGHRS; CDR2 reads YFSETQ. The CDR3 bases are TGCGCCAGCAGCTTGACTAGCGGGACCTACGAGCAGTACTTC. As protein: CASSLTSGTYEQYF.

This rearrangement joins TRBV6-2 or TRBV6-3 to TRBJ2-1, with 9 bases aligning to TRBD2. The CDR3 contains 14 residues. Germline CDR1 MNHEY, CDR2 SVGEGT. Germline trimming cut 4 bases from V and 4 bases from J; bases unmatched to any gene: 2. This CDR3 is CASSLREGYNEQFF. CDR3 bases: TGTGCCAGCAGTTTGCGGGAGGGGTACAATGAGCAGTTCTTC.